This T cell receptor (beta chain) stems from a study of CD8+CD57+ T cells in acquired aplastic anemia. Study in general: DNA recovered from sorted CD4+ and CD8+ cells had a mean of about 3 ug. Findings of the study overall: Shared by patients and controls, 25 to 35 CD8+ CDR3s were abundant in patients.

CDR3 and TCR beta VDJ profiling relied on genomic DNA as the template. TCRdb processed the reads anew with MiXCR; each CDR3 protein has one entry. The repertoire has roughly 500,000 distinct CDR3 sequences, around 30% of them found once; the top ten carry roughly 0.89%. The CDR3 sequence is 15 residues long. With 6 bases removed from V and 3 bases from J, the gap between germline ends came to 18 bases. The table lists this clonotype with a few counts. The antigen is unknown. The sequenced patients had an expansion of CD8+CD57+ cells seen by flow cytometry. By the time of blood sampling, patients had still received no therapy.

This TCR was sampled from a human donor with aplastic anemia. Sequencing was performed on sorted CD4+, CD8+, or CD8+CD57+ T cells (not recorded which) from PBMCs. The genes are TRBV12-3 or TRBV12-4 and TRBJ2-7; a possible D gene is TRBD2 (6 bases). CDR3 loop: CASSISSGGLYEQYF. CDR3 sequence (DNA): TGTGCCAGCAGCATCTCCTCCGGGGGACTCTACGAGCAGTACTTC.